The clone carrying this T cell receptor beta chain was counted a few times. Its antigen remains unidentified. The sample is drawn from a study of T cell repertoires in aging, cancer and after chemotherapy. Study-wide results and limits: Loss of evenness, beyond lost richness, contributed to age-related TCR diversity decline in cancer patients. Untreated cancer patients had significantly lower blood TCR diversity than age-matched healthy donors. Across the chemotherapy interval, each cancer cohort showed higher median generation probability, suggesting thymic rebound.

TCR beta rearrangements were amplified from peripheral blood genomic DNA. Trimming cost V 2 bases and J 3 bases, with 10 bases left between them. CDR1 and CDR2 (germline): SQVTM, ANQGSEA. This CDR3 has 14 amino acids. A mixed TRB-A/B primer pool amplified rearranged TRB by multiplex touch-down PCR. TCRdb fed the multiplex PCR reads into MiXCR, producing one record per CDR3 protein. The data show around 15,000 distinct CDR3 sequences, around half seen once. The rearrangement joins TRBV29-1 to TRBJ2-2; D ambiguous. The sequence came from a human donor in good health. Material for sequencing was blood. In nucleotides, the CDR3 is TGCAGCGTTGAATCGAATGATTACACCGGGGAGCTGTTTTTT. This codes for CSVESNDYTGELFF.